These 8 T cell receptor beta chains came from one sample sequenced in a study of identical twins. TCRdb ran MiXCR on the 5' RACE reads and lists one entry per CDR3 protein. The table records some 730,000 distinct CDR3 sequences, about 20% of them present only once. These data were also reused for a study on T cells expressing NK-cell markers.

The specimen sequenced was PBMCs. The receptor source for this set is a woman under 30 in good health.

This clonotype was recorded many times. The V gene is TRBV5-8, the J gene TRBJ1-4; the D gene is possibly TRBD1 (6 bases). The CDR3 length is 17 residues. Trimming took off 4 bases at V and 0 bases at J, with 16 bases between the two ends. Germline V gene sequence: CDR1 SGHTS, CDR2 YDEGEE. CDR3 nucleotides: TGTGCCAGCAGCCCCTGGGGTAGGGACACAACTAATGAAAAACTGTTTTTT. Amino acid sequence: CASSPWGRDTTNEKLFF.

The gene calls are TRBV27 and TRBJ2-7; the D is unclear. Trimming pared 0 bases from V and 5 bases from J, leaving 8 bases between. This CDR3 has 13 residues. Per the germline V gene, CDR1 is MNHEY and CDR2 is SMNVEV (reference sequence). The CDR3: CASSLSLFHEQYF. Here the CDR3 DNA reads TGTGCCAGCAGTTTATCGCTGTTCCACGAGCAGTACTTC.

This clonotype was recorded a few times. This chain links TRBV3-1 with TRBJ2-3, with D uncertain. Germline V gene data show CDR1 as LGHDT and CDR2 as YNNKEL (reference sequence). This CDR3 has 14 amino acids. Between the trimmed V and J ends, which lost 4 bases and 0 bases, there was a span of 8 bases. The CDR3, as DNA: TGTGCCAGCAGCCGGATAGTGAGCACAGATACGCAGTATTTT. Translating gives CASSRIVSTDTQYF.

CDR3 coding DNA: TGTGCCACCAACCGCGGAGGTAGGGACGAGCAGTACTTC. This codes for CATNRGGRDEQYF. The chain is built from TRBV2 and TRBJ2-7, with TRBD2 as a possible D gene (5 bases). The CDR3 runs 13 residues. V shed 10 bases and J shed 5 bases, with 18 bases lying between them. Germline values: CDR1 SNHLY, CDR2 FYNNEI.

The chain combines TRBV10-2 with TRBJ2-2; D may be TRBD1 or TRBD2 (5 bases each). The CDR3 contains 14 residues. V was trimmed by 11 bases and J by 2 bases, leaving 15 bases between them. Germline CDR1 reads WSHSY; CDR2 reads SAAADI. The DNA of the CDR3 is TGCGCCGGCCAAATGGGGGATAACACCGGGGAGCTGTTTTTT. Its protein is CAGQMGDNTGELFF.

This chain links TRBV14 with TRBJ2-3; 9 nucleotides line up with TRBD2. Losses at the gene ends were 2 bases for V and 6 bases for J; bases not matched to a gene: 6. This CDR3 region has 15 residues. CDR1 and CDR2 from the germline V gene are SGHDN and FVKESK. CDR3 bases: TGTGCCAGCAGCCAAAAGGTAGCGGGGGCTGATACGCAGTATTTT. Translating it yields CASSQKVAGADTQYF. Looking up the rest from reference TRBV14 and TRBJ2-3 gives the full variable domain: EAGVTQFPSHSVIEKGQTVTLRCDPISGHDNLYWYRRVMGKEIKFLLHFVKESKQDESGMPNNRFLAERTGGTYSTLKVQPAELEDSGVYFCASSQKVAGADTQYFGPGTRLTVL.

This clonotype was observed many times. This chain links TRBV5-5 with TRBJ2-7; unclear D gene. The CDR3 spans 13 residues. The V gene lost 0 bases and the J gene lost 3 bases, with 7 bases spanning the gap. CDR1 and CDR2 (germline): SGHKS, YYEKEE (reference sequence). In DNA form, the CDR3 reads TGTGCCAGCAGCTTGGGAGCGAACTACGAGCAGTACTTC. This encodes CASSLGANYEQYF. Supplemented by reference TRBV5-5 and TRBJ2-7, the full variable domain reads DAGVTQSPTHLIKTRGQQVTLRCSPISGHKSVSWYQQVLGQGPQFIFQYYEKEERGRGNFPDRFSARQFPNYSSELNVNALLLGDSALYLCASSLGANYEQYFGPGTRLTVT.

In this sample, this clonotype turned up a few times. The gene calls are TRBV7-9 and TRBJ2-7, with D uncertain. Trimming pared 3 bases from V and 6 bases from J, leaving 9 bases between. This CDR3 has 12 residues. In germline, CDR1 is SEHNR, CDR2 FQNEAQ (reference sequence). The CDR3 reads CASSLAAGEQYF. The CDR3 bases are TGTGCCAGCAGCTTGGCGGCCGGCGAGCAGTACTTC. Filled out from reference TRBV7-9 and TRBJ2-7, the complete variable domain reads DTGVSQNPRHKITKRGQNVTFRCDPISEHNRLYWYRQTLGQGPEFLTYFQNEAQLEKSRLLSDRFSAERPKGSFSTLEIQRTEQGDSAMYLCASSLAAGEQYFGPGTRLTVT.